The 32 T cell receptor beta chains below come from one sample, sequenced in a study of neurological immune-mediated disorders. TCRdb redid the calling of the 5' RACE reads with MiXCR, one entry per CDR3 protein. The data hold nearly 60,000 distinct CDR3 sequences, with 3% to 4% observed a single time. The source material was PBMCs. The origin of the receptors is an older woman with multiple sclerosis.

This clonotype has ten or more counts. The chain is built from TRBV5-6 and TRBJ2-1; 7 bases fit TRBD2. From germline, CDR1 is SGHDT and CDR2 YYEEEE. Trimming took 2 bases from V and 10 from J; bases not matched to a gene: 12. The CDR3 has 15 residues. The CDR3 loop reads CASSLGTMAWWEQFF. CDR3 coding DNA: TGTGCCAGCAGCTTAGGGACTATGGCTTGGTGGGAGCAGTTCTTC.

About this clonotype: One end of the junction fails to match germline, which may point to a read error. The CDR3 here is CASSEGTGNSGAKVLTF. The CDR3 DNA reads as TGCGCCAGCAGCGAAGGGACGGGGAATTCTGGGGCCAAAGTCCTGACTTTC. The chain joins TRBV5-1 to TRBJ2-6; either TRBD1 or TRBD2 may supply D (5 bases each). CDR1 and CDR2 (germline): SGHRS, YFSETQ. The length of the CDR3 is 17 residues.

This clonotype has ten or more counts. This rearrangement joins TRBV5-1 to TRBJ1-5; D perhaps matches TRBD1 (5 bases). There are 15 residues in the CDR3. Germline values: CDR1 SGHRS, CDR2 YFSETQ. Deletions cut 5 bases from V and 1 base from J, with 13 bases between. The CDR3: CASSPGGKSNQPQHF. In nucleotides, the CDR3 is TGCGCCAGCAGTCCCGGGGGGAAGAGCAATCAGCCCCAGCATTTT.

Many counts were recorded for this clonotype. This rearrangement joins TRBV6-1 to TRBJ1-1; TRBD1 agrees at 7 bases. CDR1 MNHNS and CDR2 SASEGT come from the germline V gene. CDR3 length: 13 amino acids. The ends lost 6 bases at V and 1 base at J; junction bases unmatched: 2. The CDR3 loop reads CASSGTENTEAFF. For the CDR3, the DNA is TGTGCCAGCAGCGGGACAGAGAACACTGAAGCTTTCTTT.

This clonotype was observed many times. The CDR3 sequence is CASSEGGGGTGELFF. As DNA, the CDR3 is TGTGCCAGCAGCGAAGGCGGGGGGGGCACCGGGGAGCTGTTTTTT. This sequence joins TRBV9 and TRBJ2-2, with 9 bases lining up with TRBD2. V dropped 3 bases and J dropped 4; count of bases not matched to a gene: 4. CDR3 length: 15 residues. CDR1 and CDR2 (germline): SGDLS, YYNGEE.

This clonotype appeared many times. The chain links TRBV12-3 or TRBV12-4 to TRBJ2-5; 8 nucleotides line up with TRBD1. This CDR3 contains 15 residues. Germline trimming cut 3 bases from V and 2 bases from J; bases unmatched to any gene: 5. The CDR3 bases are TGTGCCAGCAGTTTGGGGGACAGGTATCAAGAGACCCAGTACTTC. It yields the protein CASSLGDRYQETQYF.

Turning to this clonotype: This may stem from a read error, because a much larger clone lies one nucleotide away. The rearrangement links TRBV7-8 to TRBJ2-7; D call uncertain. The CDR3 is 13 residues long. From germline, CDR1 is SGHVS and CDR2 FQNEAQ. Trimming pared 4 bases from V and 7 bases from J, leaving 14 bases between. CDR3 amino acids: CASSWSRSREQYF. In DNA form, the CDR3 reads TGTGCCAGCAGCTGGTCCAGATCCAGAGAGCAGTACTTC.

This clonotype was observed at least ten times. The J gene is TRBJ2-1, the V gene TRBV20-1; D remains unclear. Looked up from germline, CDR1 is DFQATT and CDR2 is SNEGSKA (reference sequence). V gave up 5 bases and J gave up 8 bases, with 10 bases separating them. The CDR3 sequence is 11 residues long. The CDR3 coding sequence is TGCAGTGCTTCTGGCGACGATGAGCAGTTCTTC. It yields the protein CSASGDDEQFF.

In its sample, this clonotype ranks as medium-sized (0.01 to 0.1%). The chain uses TRBV20-1 and TRBJ2-1; 11 nucleotides agree with TRBD2. Germline V gene data show CDR1 as DFQATT and CDR2 as SNEGSKA (reference sequence). V was clipped by 8 bases and J by 4 bases; unmatched bases: 7. This CDR3 comprises 14 residues. In DNA, the CDR3 is TGCAGTTCTCCCGGACTAGCGGGTTACAATGAGCAGTTCTTC. Translation gives CSSPGLAGYNEQFF.

This clonotype came up many times. The V call is TRBV5-1, the J call TRBJ2-7; 10 nucleotides agree with TRBD2. Germline values: CDR1 SGHRS, CDR2 YFSETQ. J was trimmed by 7 bases and V by 4 bases; bases with no gene match: 11. The CDR3 loop spans 15 amino acids. CDR3 loop: CASSPDPRLAGEQYF. The CDR3 DNA reads TGCGCCAGCAGCCCCGACCCAAGACTAGCGGGTGAGCAGTACTTC.

In this sample, this clonotype turned up many times. J is TRBJ1-1 and V is TRBV28; TRBD1 matches 7 bases. This CDR3 is built from 14 residues. V shed 6 bases, J shed 1 base, and the junction held 5 bases outside the gene matches. Germline V gene data show CDR1 as MDHEN and CDR2 as SYDVKM. Here the CDR3 DNA reads TGTGCCAGCAGGCAGGGGGGGCCGAACACTGAAGCTTTCTTT. Translating it yields CASRQGGPNTEAFF.

This clonotype was found many times. This rearrangement joins TRBV7-9 to TRBJ1-1; D unclear. Trimming took off 5 bases at V and 5 bases at J, with 12 bases between the two ends. Germline-derived CDR1 and CDR2 are SEHNR and FQNEAQ (reference sequence). CDR3 length: 13 amino acids. The CDR3 DNA reads as TGTGCCAGCAGCCCTGACCTATATACTGAAGCTTTCTTT. This encodes CASSPDLYTEAFF.

This clonotype showed up many times. The chain recombines TRBV5-5 with TRBJ2-5, with D hard to call. Between the trimmed V and J ends, which lost 0 bases and 5 bases, there was a span of 14 bases. Germline-derived CDR1 and CDR2 are SGHKS and YYEKEE (reference sequence). The CDR3 contains 15 residues. This chain's CDR3 is CASSLAPSHKETQYF. CDR3 coding DNA: TGTGCCAGCAGCTTGGCTCCTTCCCACAAGGAGACCCAGTACTTC.

This clonotype was observed at least ten times. This rearrangement joins TRBV5-1 to TRBJ2-5, with 8 bases fitting TRBD2. Germline loops: CDR1 SGHRS, CDR2 YFSETQ. With V trimmed by 7 bases and J by 2 bases, 7 bases remained unmatched. The CDR3 covers 14 residues. The CDR3 DNA sequence: TGCGCCAGCCGCGAGCGGGGGTCACAAGAGACCCAGTACTTC. Translating it yields CASRERGSQETQYF.

Ten or more counts support this clonotype. This chain links TRBV15 with TRBJ1-5; the D gene is possibly TRBD1 (6 bases). Trimming pared 5 bases from V and 0 bases from J, leaving 11 bases between. This CDR3 contains 15 residues. Germline values: CDR1 LNHNV, CDR2 YYDKDF (reference sequence). The DNA of the CDR3 is TGTGCCACCAGCGCGCACAGGGATAGCAATCAGCCCCAGCATTTT. Translating gives CATSAHRDSNQPQHF.

This clonotype was seen at least ten times. The V gene is TRBV7-2, the J gene TRBJ1-5; the D gene is possibly TRBD1 (6 bases). Trimming removed 5 bases at V and 4 bases at J, with 15 bases between. The germline V gene encodes CDR1 SGHTA and CDR2 FQGNSA. The CDR3 is made up of 15 amino acids. Written as DNA, the CDR3 is TGTGCCAGCAGCCCCGGAGGGGGGCTTAATCAGCCCCAGCATTTT. It encodes CASSPGGGLNQPQHF. Filled out from reference TRBV7-2 and TRBJ1-5, the complete variable domain reads GAGVSQSPSNKVTEKGKDVELRCDPISGHTALYWYRQSLGQGLEFLIYFQGNSAPDKSGLPSDRFSAERTGGSVSTLTIQRTQQEDSAVYLCASSPGGGLNQPQHFGDGTRLSIL.

This clonotype came up many times. The gene calls are TRBV28 and TRBJ2-7; TRBD1 matches at 8 bases. The CDR3 totals 13 residues. With V trimmed by 0 bases and J by 6 bases, 1 base remained unmatched. In germline, CDR1 is MDHEN, CDR2 SYDVKM. Here the CDR3 reads CASSLWTGVEQYF. In DNA, the CDR3 is TGTGCCAGCAGTTTATGGACAGGGGTCGAGCAGTACTTC.

This clonotype was counted at least ten times. The gene calls are TRBV11-2 and TRBJ2-5; D ambiguous. Germline-derived CDR1 and CDR2 are SGHAT and FQNNGV. Trimming removed 0 bases at V and 2 bases at J, with 7 bases between. The CDR3 is 14 amino acids. CDR3 protein: CASSLEGWQETQYF. The CDR3, as DNA: TGTGCCAGCAGCTTAGAGGGGTGGCAAGAGACCCAGTACTTC.

This clonotype was seen ten or more times. The chain recombines TRBV6-2 or TRBV6-3 with TRBJ2-5; tentatively, D is TRBD1 or TRBD2 (6 bases each). The CDR3 runs to 14 residues. The V end was cut by 4 bases, the J end by 2 bases, with 11 bases between. The germline CDR1 and CDR2 sequences are MNHEY and SVGEGT. The CDR3 spells CASSSPGAQETQYF. DNA of the CDR3: TGTGCCAGCAGTTCCCCGGGGGCTCAAGAGACCCAGTACTTC.

As for this clonotype: A much larger clone sits a single nucleotide away, making a read error possible. V gene TRBV27 combines with J gene TRBJ1-2; D is perhaps TRBD1 (5 bases). The CDR3 covers 12 residues. The V end was cut by 3 bases, the J end by 13 bases, with 15 bases between. Germline values: CDR1 MNHEY, CDR2 SMNVEV (reference sequence). Here the CDR3 reads CASSFRNRPLTF. The DNA for the CDR3 is TGTGCCAGCAGTTTTCGGAACAGGCCCCTCACCTTC.

This clonotype appeared many times. The J gene is TRBJ1-2, the V gene TRBV24-1, with D hard to call. With 4 bases removed from V and 6 bases from J, the gap between germline ends came to 14 bases. The CDR3 is 14 amino acids. Germline CDR1 is KGHDR and CDR2 is SFDVKD. CDR3 nucleotide sequence: TGTGCCACCAGTGACAGTAAACTCGCCGATGGCTACACCTTC. This encodes CATSDSKLADGYTF.

This clonotype appeared many times. The V gene is TRBV5-6, the J gene TRBJ2-3, with D unresolved. The V gene lost 1 base and the J gene lost 3 bases, with 12 bases spanning the gap. There are 15 residues in the CDR3. The germline V gene encodes CDR1 SGHDT and CDR2 YYEEEE. CDR3 loop: CASSLILKFTDTQYF. The CDR3 DNA sequence: TGTGCCAGCAGCTTGATCCTGAAATTTACAGATACGCAGTATTTT.

Remarks on this clonotype: A much larger clone is a single base away; this may be a read error. This sequence joins TRBV28 and TRBJ1-1; D is uncertain. The CDR3 contains 11 residues. CDR1 and CDR2 from the germline V gene are MDHEN and SYDVKM. The CDR3 DNA reads as TGTGACACATCCGGGCCCGGAGAAGCTTTCTTT. It codes for CDTSGPGEAFF.

This clonotype was detected ten times or more. The chain couples TRBV12-3 or TRBV12-4 to TRBJ1-1; D gene unclear. This CDR3 spans 14 amino acids. Trimming stripped 7 bases from V and 1 base from J, with 13 bases between. CDR3 amino acids: CASTPLRGNTEAFF. CDR3 nucleotides: TGTGCCAGCACCCCTTTACGCGGGAACACTGAAGCTTTCTTT.

In its sample, this clonotype was seen many times. The chain uses TRBV29-1 and TRBJ1-1; D unresolved. The CDR3 extends over 12 amino acids. Trimming stripped 5 bases from V and 3 bases from J, with 10 bases between. CDR1 and CDR2 (germline): SQVTM, ANQGSEA. The CDR3 is CSVIDTDTEAFF. CDR3 nucleotide sequence: TGCAGCGTTATCGACACGGACACTGAAGCTTTCTTT.

This clonotype has at least ten counts. The V call is TRBV3-1, the J call TRBJ1-2; no clear D. CDR1 and CDR2 (germline): LGHDT, YNNKEL (reference sequence). Trimming cost V 5 bases and J 8 bases, with 12 bases left between them. This CDR3 has 12 residues. The CDR3 protein is CASSTRRQGYTF. DNA of the CDR3: TGTGCCAGCAGCACCCGCAGACAAGGCTACACCTTC.

This clonotype has a count of ten or more. This chain connects TRBV27 to TRBJ2-2, with D perhaps matching TRBD1 (6 bases). The V end was cut by 4 bases, the J end by 0 bases, with 9 bases between. From germline, CDR1 is MNHEY and CDR2 SMNVEV (reference sequence). The CDR3 extends over 15 amino acids. The CDR3 loop is CASSSGTTNTGELFF. The CDR3 DNA is TGTGCCAGCAGTTCTGGGACAACGAACACCGGGGAGCTGTTTTTT.

This clonotype occurred many times. The chain uses TRBV4-2 and TRBJ2-7; D is ambiguous. Trimming shortened V by 1 base and J by 3 bases, and 19 bases separated the two germline ends. The CDR3 consists of 17 residues. Germline CDR1 and CDR2: LGHNA and YNFKEQ. The CDR3 DNA sequence: TGTGCCAGCAGCCAAGCTTCGGTGGGGTCTAGTGTCTACGAGCAGTACTTC. Amino acids: CASSQASVGSSVYEQYF.

Remarks on this clonotype: A much larger clone differs by one base, so this may be a read error. The V call is TRBV28, the J call TRBJ1-3, with no clear D. In germline, CDR1 is MDHEN, CDR2 SYDVKM. This CDR3 has 13 amino acids. Written as DNA, the CDR3 is TGTGCCAGCAGACGCAACTCTGGAAAAACCATATATTTT. It encodes CASRRNSGKTIYF.

The genes are TRBV6-2 or TRBV6-3 and TRBJ1-2, with TRBD1 identical over 7 bases. The CDR3 runs to 13 residues. The V and J ends lost 0 bases and 7 bases, in that order; junction bases with no gene match: 2. Germline V gives CDR1 MNHEY, CDR2 SVGEGT. The CDR3 sequence: CASSYSTGSGYTF. The CDR3 region has the DNA TGTGCCAGCAGTTACTCGACAGGGAGTGGCTACACCTTC.

This clonotype was counted at least ten times. V gene TRBV20-1 combines with J gene TRBJ2-3; TRBD2 agrees at 9 bases. In germline, CDR1 is DFQATT, CDR2 SNEGSKA (reference sequence). Trimming took 5 bases from V and 2 from J; bases not matched to a gene: 11. This CDR3 has 16 amino acids. This chain's CDR3 is CSAPNKREANTDTQYF. The CDR3 DNA sequence: TGCAGTGCTCCAAACAAGCGGGAGGCAAACACAGATACGCAGTATTTT.

There are many counts of this clonotype. The V call is TRBV20-1, the J call TRBJ2-3, with 11 positions matching TRBD1. The V and J ends lost 6 bases and 5 bases, in that order; junction bases with no gene match: 4. Germline CDR1 and CDR2: DFQATT and SNEGSKA (reference sequence). The CDR3 sequence is 13 residues long. The CDR3 loop reads CSARTGGIDTQYF. The CDR3 DNA reads as TGCAGTGCCAGGACAGGGGGCATAGATACGCAGTATTTT.